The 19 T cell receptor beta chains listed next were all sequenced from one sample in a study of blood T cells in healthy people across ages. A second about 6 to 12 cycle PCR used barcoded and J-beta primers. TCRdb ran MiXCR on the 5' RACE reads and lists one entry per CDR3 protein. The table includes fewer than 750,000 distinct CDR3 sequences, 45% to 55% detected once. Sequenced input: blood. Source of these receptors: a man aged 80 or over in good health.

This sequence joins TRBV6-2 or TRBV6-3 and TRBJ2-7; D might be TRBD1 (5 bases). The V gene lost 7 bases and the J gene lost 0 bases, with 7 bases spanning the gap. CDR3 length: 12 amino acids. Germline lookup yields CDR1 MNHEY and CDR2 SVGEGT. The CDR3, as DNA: TGTGCCAGCACCGACAGCTCCTACGAGCAGTACTTC. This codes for CASTDSSYEQYF.

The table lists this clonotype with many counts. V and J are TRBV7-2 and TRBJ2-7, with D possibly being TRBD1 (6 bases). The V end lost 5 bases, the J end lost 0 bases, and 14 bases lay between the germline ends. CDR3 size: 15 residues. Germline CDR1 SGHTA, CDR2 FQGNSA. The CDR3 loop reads CASSRSTGSSYEQYF. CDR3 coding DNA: TGTGCCAGCAGCCGGTCGACAGGTAGCTCCTACGAGCAGTACTTC. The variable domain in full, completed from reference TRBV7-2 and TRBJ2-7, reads GAGVSQSPSNKVTEKGKDVELRCDPISGHTALYWYRQSLGQGLEFLIYFQGNSAPDKSGLPSDRFSAERTGGSVSTLTIQRTQQEDSAVYLCASSRSTGSSYEQYFGPGTRLTVT.

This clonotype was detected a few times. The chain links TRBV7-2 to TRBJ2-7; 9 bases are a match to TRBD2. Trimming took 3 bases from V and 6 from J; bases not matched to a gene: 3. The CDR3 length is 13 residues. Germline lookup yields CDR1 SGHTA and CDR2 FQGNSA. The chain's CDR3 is CASSFGTSTEQYF. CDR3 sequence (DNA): TGTGCCAGCAGCTTTGGGACTAGCACCGAGCAGTACTTC.

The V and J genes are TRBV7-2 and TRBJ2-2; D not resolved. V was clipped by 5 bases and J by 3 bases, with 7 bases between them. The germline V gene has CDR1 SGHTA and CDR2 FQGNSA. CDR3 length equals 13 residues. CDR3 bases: TGTGCCAGCAGCCCAGTATACACCGGGGAGCTGTTTTTT. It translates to CASSPVYTGELFF.

For the CDR3, the DNA is TGCAGTGCTGACCCACAGCAGACCGAGACCCAGTACTTC. It is translated as CSADPQQTETQYF. The chain carries TRBV20-1 and TRBJ2-5; D is unclear. The CDR3 runs to 13 residues. V lost 5 bases, J lost 5 bases, and 15 bases lay in between. Germline values: CDR1 DFQATT, CDR2 SNEGSKA (reference sequence).

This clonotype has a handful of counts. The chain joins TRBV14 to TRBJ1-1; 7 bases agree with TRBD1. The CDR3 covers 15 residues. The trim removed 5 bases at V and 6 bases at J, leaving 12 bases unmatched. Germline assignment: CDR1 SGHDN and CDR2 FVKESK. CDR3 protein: CASSLPNRGGPEAFF. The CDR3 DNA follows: TGTGCCAGCAGCTTACCTAACAGGGGAGGGCCTGAAGCTTTCTTT.

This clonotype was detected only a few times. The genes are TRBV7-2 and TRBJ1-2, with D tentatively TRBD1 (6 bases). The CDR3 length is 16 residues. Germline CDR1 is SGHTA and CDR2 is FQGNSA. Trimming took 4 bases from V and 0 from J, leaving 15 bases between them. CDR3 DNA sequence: TGTGCCAGCAGCTCAAGGACAGACAATACTAACTATGGCTACACCTTC. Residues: CASSSRTDNTNYGYTF.

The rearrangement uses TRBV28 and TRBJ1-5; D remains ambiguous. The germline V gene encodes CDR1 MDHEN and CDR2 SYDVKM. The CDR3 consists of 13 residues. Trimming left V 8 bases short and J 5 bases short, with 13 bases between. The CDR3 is CASSTAWYQPQHF. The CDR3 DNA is TGTGCCAGCTCGACGGCGTGGTATCAGCCCCAGCATTTT.

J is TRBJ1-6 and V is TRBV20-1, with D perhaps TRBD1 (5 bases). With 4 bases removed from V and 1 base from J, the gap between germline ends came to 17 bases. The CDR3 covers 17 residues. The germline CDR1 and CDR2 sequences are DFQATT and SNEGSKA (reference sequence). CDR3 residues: CSAISSGGGSYNSPLHF. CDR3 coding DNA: TGCAGTGCTATCTCAAGTGGGGGAGGGTCCTATAATTCACCCCTCCACTTT.

The chain's CDR3 is CASSAHTVGGDEQFF. CDR3 coding DNA: TGTGCCAGCAGCGCCCACACGGTCGGGGGGGATGAGCAGTTCTTC. J is TRBJ2-1 and V is TRBV9; 8 nucleotides match TRBD2. Germline V gives CDR1 SGDLS, CDR2 YYNGEE. This CDR3 comprises 15 residues. The V gene end was trimmed by 3 bases and the J gene end by 8 bases; junction bases not matched to a gene: 10.

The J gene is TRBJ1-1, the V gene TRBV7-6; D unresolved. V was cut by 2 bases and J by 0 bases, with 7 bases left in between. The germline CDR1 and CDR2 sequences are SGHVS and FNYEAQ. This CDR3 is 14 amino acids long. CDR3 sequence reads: CASSLYDLNTEAFF. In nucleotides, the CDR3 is TGTGCCAGCAGCTTATACGATCTGAACACTGAAGCTTTCTTT.

The CDR3 coding sequence is TGTGCCAGCAGCTTGGTCACAGATATGCAATATTTT. Residues: CASSLVTDMQYF. The V and J genes are TRBV12-3 or TRBV12-4 and TRBJ2-3; no definite D call. Trimming took off 6 bases at V and 15 bases at J, with 19 bases between the two ends. The CDR3 is 12 amino acids.

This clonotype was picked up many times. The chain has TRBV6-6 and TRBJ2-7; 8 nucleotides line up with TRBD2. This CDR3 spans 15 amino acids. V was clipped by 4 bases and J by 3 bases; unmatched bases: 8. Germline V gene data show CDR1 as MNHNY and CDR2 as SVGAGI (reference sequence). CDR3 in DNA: TGTGCCAGCAGTTCTCCTAGCGGGCCCCACTACGAGCAGTACTTC. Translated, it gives CASSSPSGPHYEQYF.

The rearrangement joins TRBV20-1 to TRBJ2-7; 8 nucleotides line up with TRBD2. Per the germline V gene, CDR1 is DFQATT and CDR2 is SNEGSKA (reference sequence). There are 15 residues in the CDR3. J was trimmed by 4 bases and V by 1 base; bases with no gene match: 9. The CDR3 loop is CSARVVGSGRYEQYF. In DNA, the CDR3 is TGCAGTGCTAGAGTGGTTGGCAGCGGGAGATACGAGCAGTACTTC.

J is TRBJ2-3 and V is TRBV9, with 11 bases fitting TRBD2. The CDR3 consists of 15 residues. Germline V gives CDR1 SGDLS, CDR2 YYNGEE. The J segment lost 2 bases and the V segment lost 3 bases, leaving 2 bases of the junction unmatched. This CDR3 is CASSASGRFTDTQYF. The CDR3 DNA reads TGTGCCAGCAGCGCTAGCGGGAGGTTCACAGATACGCAGTATTTT.

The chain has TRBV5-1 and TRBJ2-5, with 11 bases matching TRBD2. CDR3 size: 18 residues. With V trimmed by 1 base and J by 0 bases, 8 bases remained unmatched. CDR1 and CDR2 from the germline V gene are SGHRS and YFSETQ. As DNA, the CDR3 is TGCGCCAGCAGCTTGCTAGCGGGGGGCACCTCGTACCAAGAGACCCAGTACTTC. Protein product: CASSLLAGGTSYQETQYF.

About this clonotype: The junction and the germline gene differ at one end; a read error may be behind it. In DNA, the CDR3 is TGTGCCAACAGCGAGGTCCCCGGGACTAGCGGGGTAGAGCAGTTCTTC. Protein: CANSEVPGTSGVEQFF. V usage is TRBV9 and J usage is TRBJ2-1, with 13 bases aligning to TRBD2. Germline V gene data show CDR1 as SGDLS and CDR2 as YYNGEE. The CDR3 covers 16 residues.

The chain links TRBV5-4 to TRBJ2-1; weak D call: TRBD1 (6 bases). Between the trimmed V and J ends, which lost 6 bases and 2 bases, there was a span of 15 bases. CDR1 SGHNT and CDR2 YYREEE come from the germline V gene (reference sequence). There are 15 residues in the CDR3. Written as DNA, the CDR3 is TGTGCCAGCACCTTAGGGGGATGGACCTACAATGAGCAGTTCTTC. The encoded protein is CASTLGGWTYNEQFF.

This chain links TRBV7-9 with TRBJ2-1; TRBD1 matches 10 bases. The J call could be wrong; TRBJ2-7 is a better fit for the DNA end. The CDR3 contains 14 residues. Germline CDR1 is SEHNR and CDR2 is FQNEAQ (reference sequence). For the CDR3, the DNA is TGTGCCAGGACCTCCTCGGGACAGGGGAATGAGCAGTACTTC. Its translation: CARTSSGQGNEQYF.